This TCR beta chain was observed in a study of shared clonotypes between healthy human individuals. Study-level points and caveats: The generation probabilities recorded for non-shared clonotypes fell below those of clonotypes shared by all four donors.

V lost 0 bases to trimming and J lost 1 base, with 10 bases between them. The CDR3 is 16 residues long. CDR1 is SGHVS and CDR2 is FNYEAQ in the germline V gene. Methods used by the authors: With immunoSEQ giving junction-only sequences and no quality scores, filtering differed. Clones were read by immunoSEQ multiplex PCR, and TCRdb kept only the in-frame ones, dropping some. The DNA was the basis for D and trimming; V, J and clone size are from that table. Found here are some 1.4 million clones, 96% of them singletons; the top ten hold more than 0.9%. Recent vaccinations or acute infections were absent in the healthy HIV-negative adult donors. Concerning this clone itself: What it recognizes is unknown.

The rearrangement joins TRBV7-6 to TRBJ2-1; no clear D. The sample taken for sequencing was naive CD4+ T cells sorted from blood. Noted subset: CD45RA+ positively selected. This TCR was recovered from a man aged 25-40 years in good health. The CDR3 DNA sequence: TGTGCCAGCAGCTTAGCCACTGGCGTATCCTACAATGAGCAGTTCTTC. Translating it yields CASSLATGVSYNEQFF.